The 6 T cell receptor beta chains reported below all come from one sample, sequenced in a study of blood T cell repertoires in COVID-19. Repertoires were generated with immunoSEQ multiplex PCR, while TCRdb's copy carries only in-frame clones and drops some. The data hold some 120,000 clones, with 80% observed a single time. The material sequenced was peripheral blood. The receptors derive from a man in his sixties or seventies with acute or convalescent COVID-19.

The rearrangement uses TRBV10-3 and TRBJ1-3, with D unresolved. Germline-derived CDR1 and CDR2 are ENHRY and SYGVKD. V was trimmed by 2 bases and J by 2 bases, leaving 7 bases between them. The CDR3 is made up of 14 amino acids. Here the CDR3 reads CAISEAVTGNTIYF. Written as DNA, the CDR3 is TGTGCCATCAGTGAGGCGGTTACTGGAAACACCATATATTTT.

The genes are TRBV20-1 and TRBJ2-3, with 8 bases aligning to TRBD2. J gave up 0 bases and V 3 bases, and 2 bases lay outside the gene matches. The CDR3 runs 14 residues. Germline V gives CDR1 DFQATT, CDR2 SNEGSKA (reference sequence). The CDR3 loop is CSASAGGSTDTQYF. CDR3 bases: TGCAGTGCTAGTGCGGGGGGCAGCACAGATACGCAGTATTTT.

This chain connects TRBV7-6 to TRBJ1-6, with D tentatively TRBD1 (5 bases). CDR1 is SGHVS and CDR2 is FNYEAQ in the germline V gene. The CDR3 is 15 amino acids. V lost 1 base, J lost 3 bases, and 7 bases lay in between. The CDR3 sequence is CASSLETDYNSPLHF. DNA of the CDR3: TGTGCCAGCAGCTTAGAGACAGACTATAATTCACCCCTCCACTTT.

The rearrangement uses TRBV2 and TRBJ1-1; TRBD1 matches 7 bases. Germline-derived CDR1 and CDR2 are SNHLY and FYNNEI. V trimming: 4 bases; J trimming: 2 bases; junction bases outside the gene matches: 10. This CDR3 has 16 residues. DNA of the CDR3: TGTGCCAGCAGTGCCACAGGGGAACGTCGAAACACTGAAGCTTTCTTT. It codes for CASSATGERRNTEAFF.

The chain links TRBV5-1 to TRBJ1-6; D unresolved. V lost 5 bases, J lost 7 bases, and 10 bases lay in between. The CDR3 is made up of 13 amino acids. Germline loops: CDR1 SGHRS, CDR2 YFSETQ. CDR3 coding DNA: TGCGCCAGCAGTAAAAGGGAGAATTCACCCCTCCACTTT. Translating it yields CASSKRENSPLHF.

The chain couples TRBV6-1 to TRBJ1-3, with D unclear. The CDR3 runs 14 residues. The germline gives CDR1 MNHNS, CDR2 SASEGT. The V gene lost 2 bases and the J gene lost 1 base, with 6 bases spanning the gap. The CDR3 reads CASSEPLSGNTIYF. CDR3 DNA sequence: TGTGCCAGCAGTGAACCCCTTTCTGGAAACACCATATATTTT.